This TCR beta chain originates from a study of blood T cell repertoires in COVID-19. Across the study: Samples came from the United States, Italy and Spain, spanning acute and convalescent COVID-19.

J gave up 1 base and V 4 bases, and 8 bases lay outside the gene matches. Germline V lookup: CDR1 LNHDA, CDR2 SQIVND (reference sequence). CDR3 size: 16 residues. Individuals drawn from about 26 US areas were about 18 to 95 years old. Which cohort a participant joined came from the clinical history participants gave. In the original analysis: Amplified reference gene primers provided the basis for estimating nucleated cell counts. The repertoire was sequenced with immunoSEQ multiplex PCR; TCRdb's copy has only in-frame clones and lacks some. D and trimming come from the DNA, and the V and J calls and clone size come from that table. Of 350,000 or so clones in the sample, approximately 91% were seen once.

V and J are TRBV19 and TRBJ1-1, with TRBD1 matching over 8 bases. This clonotype originated in a woman younger than 45 who had been exposed to COVID-19. The sample comprised PBMCs or T cells enriched from blood (not recorded which). The CDR3 is CASSNRGQAKNTEAFF. CDR3 DNA sequence: TGTGCCAGTAGTAATAGGGGACAGGCAAAGAACACTGAAGCTTTCTTT.